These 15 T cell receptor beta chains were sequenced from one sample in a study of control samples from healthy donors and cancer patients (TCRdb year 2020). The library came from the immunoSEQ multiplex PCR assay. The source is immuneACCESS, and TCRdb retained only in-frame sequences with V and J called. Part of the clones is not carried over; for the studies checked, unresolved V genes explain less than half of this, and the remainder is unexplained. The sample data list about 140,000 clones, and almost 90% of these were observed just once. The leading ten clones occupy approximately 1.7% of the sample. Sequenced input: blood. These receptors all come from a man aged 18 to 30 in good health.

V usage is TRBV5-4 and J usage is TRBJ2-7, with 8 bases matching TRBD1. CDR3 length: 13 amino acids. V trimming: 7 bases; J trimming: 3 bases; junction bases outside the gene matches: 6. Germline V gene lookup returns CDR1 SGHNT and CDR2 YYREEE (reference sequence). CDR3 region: CASGRDRLYEQYF. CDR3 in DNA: TGTGCCAGCGGCCGGGACAGGCTCTACGAGCAGTACTTC.

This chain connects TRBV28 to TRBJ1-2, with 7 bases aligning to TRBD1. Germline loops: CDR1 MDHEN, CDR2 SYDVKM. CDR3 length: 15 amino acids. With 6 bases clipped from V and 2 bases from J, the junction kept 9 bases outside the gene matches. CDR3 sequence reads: CASRGEGAGNYGYTF. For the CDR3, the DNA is TGTGCCAGCAGGGGAGAGGGGGCAGGGAACTATGGCTACACCTTC.

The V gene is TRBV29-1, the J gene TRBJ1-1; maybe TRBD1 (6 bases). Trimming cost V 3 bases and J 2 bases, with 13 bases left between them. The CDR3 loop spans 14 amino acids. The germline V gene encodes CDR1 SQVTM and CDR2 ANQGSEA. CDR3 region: CSVDPTGTNTEAFF. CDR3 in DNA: TGCAGCGTTGACCCTACAGGGACCAACACTGAAGCTTTCTTT.

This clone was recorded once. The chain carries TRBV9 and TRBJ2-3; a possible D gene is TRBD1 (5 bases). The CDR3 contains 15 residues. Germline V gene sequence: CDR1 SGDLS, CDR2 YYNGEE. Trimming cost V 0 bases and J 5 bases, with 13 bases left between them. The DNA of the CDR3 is TGTGCCAGCAGCGTAGCGACAGCCCTACAAGATACGCAGTATTTT. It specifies CASSVATALQDTQYF.

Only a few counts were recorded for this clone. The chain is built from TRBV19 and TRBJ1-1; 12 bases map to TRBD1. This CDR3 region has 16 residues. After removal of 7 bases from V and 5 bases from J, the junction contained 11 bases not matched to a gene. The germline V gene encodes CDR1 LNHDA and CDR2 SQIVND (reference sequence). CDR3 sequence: CASNSGTGGYLTEAFF. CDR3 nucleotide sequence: TGTGCCAGTAACTCCGGGACAGGGGGCTATTTGACTGAAGCTTTCTTT.

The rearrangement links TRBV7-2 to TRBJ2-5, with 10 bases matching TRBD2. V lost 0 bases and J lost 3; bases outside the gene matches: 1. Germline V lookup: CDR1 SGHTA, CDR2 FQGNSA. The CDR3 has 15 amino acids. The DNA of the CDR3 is TGTGCCAGCAGCTTAGCCGGGACTAGCGAAGAGACCCAGTACTTC. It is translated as CASSLAGTSEETQYF.

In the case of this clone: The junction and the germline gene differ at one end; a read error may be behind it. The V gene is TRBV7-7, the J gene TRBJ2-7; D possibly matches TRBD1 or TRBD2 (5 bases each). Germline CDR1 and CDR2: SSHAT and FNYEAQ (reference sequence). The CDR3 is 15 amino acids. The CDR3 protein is CASSPGTVAPYEQYF. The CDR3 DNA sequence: TGTGCTAGCAGCCCGGGGACGGTCGCCCCCTACGAGCAGTACTTC.

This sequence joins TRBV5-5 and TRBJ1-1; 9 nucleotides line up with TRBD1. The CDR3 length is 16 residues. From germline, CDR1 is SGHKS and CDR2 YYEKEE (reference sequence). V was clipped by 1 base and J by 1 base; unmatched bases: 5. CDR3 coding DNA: TGTGCCAGCAGCTTGTCGACAGGGGGAACGAACACTGAAGCTTTCTTT. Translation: CASSLSTGGTNTEAFF.

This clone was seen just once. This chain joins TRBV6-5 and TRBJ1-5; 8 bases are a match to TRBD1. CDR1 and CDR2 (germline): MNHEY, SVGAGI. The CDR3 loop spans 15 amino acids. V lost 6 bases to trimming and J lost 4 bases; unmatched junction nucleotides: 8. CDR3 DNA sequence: TGTGCCAGCAGCTACCAAGACAGGGGAAATCAGCCCCAGCATTTT. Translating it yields CASSYQDRGNQPQHF.

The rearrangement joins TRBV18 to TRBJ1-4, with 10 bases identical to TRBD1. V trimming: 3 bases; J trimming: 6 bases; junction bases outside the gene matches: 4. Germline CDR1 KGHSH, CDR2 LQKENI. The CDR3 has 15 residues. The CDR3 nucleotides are TGTGCCAGCTCACCGCAGACAGGGGGCGATGAAAAACTGTTTTTT. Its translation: CASSPQTGGDEKLFF.

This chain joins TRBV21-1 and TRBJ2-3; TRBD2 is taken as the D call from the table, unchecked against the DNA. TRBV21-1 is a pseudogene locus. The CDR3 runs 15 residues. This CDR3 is CASSKGGQGEDTQYF. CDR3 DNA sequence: TGTGCCAGCAGCAAGGGGGGGCAGGGAGAAGATACGCAGTATTTT.

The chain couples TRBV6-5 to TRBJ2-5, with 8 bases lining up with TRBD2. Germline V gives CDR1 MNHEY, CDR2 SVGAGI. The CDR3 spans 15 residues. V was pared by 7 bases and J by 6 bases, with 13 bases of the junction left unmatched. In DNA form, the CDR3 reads TGTGCCAGCATTGGTCGGAACGGGGGGGTTCAGACCCAGTACTTC. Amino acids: CASIGRNGGVQTQYF.

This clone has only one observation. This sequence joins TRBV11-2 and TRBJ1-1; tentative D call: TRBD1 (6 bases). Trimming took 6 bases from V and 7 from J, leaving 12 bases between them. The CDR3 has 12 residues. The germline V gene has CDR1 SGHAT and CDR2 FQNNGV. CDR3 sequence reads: CASSPTGFEAFF. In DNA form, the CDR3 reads TGTGCCAGCAGTCCCACAGGGTTTGAAGCTTTCTTT.

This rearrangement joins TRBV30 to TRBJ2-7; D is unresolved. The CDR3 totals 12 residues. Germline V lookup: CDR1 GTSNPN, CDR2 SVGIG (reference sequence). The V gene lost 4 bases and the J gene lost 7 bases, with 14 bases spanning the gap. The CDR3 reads CAWTNTGPEQYF. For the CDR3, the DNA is TGTGCCTGGACGAACACCGGGCCGGAGCAGTACTTC.

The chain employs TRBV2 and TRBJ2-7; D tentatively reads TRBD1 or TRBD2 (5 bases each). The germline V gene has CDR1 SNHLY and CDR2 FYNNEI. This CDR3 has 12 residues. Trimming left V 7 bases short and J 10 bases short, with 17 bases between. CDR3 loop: CASNPGTVGQYF. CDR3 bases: TGTGCCAGCAACCCCGGGACCGTTGGTCAGTACTTC.